This T cell receptor (beta chain) was documented in a study of blood T cell repertoires in COVID-19. Authors' data handling: Reference gene primers were amplified, and this amplification served to estimate nucleated cell counts. Assay used: immunoSEQ multiplex PCR; TCRdb lists only in-frame clones, some missing. Clonal size and the V and J genes are those of that table, whereas D and trimming came from the DNA. The table includes about 85,000 clones, 90% detected once. This clone appeared once. This clonotype was sampled from a woman of 80 years or more with active or convalescent COVID-19. Sequencing was performed on peripheral blood.

CDR3 sequence (DNA): TGTGCCAGCAGCCTAGCGGGGAGCCGGGAGACCCAGTACTTC. Translation: CASSLAGSRETQYF. This chain joins TRBV27 and TRBJ2-5; 9 bases are shared with TRBD2. Germline CDR1 MNHEY, CDR2 SMNVEV (reference sequence). V gave up 6 bases and J gave up 5 bases; unmatched junction bases: 7. The CDR3 covers 14 residues.